The clone carrying this TCR beta chain was seen repeatedly, ten times or more. No patient had received any treatment before thyroid surgery. This specimen comes from a study of metastatic and nonmetastatic thyroid tumors. With MiXCR, TCRdb called clones anew from the PCR reads. The sample has approximately 86,000 clones; around 12% are singletons. The clonotype originates from a female donor with papillary thyroid cancer or a benign thyroid nodule (not recorded which). Some clones in this sample may be carry-over from other donors' samples. The sample was tumor tissue.

The CDR3 here is CASSLTEPGELFF. CDR3 DNA sequence: TGTGCCAGCAGTTTAACTGAGCCCGGGGAGCTGTTTTTT. V usage is TRBV12-3 or TRBV12-4 and J usage is TRBJ2-2; D call uncertain. This CDR3 region has 13 residues. Trimming stripped 2 bases from V and 6 bases from J, with 7 bases between.